A selection of T cell receptor beta chains follows, all from one sample in a study of CD8+CD57+ T cells in acquired aplastic anemia. MiXCR, run by TCRdb on the reads, gives a single entry per CDR3 protein. The table shows 170,000 or so distinct CDR3 sequences, with roughly three fifths occurring only once. Sequencing was carried out using sorted CD4+, CD8+, or CD8+CD57+ T cells (not recorded which) from PBMCs. The receptors were sampled from a human donor with aplastic anemia. Both conserved end residues are part of each CDR3. Each record gives: CDR3 protein, CDR3 DNA, V gene, D gene, J gene, clone size. A D gene is named only where the DNA matches it firmly. Clone size is stated in some rows and not others, as once, few, many or a class when expanded.

CASSSQQETQYF | TGCGCCAGCAGCTCCCAGCAAGAGACCCAGTACTTC | TRBV5-1 | - | TRBJ2-5 | once
CSARDSGRWNTEAFF | TGCAGTGCTAGAGATTCGGGCAGGTGGAACACTGAAGCTTTCTTC | TRBV20-1 | - | TRBJ1-1 | -
CASSDGGGANVLTF | TGTGCCAGCAGTGACGGGGGTGGGGCCAACGTCCTGACTTTC | TRBV2 | - | TRBJ2-6 | many
CASKLRETGELFF | TGTGCCTCCAAGCTTAGGGAGACCGGGGAGCTGTTTTTT | TRBV7-2 | - | TRBJ2-2 | -
CASSSGTPESEQYF | TGTGCCAGCAGTTCGGGGACCCCTGAGAGCGAGCAGTACTTC | TRBV27 | - | TRBJ2-7 | -
CATRDRGNGYTF | TGTGCCACCAGGGACAGGGGCAATGGCTACACCTTC | TRBV6-4 | TRBD1 | TRBJ1-2 | -
CSAPWLSYEQYF | TGCAGTGCCCCCTGGTTATCCTACGAGCAGTACTTC | TRBV20-1 | - | TRBJ2-7 | -
CASSPPGHYPQTQYF | TGTGCCAGCAGCCCTCCGGGACATTACCCCCAGACCCAGTACTTC | TRBV14 | - | TRBJ2-5 | -
CASSENPNVYGYTF | TGTGCCAGCAGTGAAAACCCAAACGTATATGGCTACACCTTC | TRBV2 | - | TRBJ1-2 | -
CSARGRGGDSPLHF | TGCAGTGCTAGAGGGCGGGGTGGCGATTCACCCCTCCACTTT | TRBV20-1 | - | TRBJ1-6 | -
CASSPPRGRGGQETQYF | TGTGCCAGCAGTCCCCCAAGGGGGAGGGGGGGGCAAGAGACCCAGTACTTC | TRBV12-3/TRBV12-4 | - | TRBJ2-5 | -
CASSRTGAQETQYF | TGTGCCAGCAGCCGAACAGGGGCTCAAGAGACCCAGTACTTC | TRBV7-9 | TRBD1 | TRBJ2-5 | few
CASSLDSGRIGTDTQYF | TGTGCTAGCAGCTTAGATAGCGGGAGGATCGGCACAGATACGCAGTATTTT | TRBV7-7 | TRBD2 | TRBJ2-3 | -
CASRGTGQETQYF | TGTGCCAGCAGGGGGACAGGGCAAGAGACCCAGTACTTC | TRBV7-2 | TRBD1 | TRBJ2-5 | -
CASSPTTGNPEAFF | TGCGCCAGCAGCCCAACGACAGGGAATCCTGAAGCTTTCTTT | TRBV4-1 | TRBD1 | TRBJ1-1 | many
CASRVGTLEKLFF | TGTGCCAGCAGAGTTGGGACATTAGAAAAACTGTTTTTT | TRBV2 | - | TRBJ1-4 | many